The entry below gives a single TCR beta chain sequence along with its context. The target antigen is unknown. This record belongs to a study of radiation and T cells in renal cell carcinoma. Time point indicated: baseline pretreatment blood. Treatment specified: 15 Gy SBRT to primary tumor, nephrectomy 4 weeks later. Serial blood draws occurred at baseline and 2 and 4 weeks post-SBRT. This renal cell carcinoma was of the clear cell type. Generated by immunoSEQ multiplex PCR, the TCRdb table keeps only in-frame clones and is missing some. The table includes about 95,000 clones, about 88% detected once. V dropped 1 base and J dropped 4 bases, with 9 bases sitting between them. Looked up from germline, CDR1 is GTSNPN and CDR2 is SVGIG (reference sequence). The CDR3 totals 13 residues. Study-level findings and limits: Top tumor clonotypes rose in blood 2 weeks post-radiation, then contracted.

This chain joins TRBV30 and TRBJ2-3, with D perhaps being TRBD1 or TRBD2 (5 bases each). The sequence came from a man aged 50 to 60 with renal cell carcinoma. This specimen consisted of blood, obtained from a patient whose treatment included radiotherapy and nephrectomy. The CDR3 DNA sequence: TGTGCCTGGAGTGGGGGGTCGGCAGATACGCAGTATTTT. Amino acids: CAWSGGSADTQYF.